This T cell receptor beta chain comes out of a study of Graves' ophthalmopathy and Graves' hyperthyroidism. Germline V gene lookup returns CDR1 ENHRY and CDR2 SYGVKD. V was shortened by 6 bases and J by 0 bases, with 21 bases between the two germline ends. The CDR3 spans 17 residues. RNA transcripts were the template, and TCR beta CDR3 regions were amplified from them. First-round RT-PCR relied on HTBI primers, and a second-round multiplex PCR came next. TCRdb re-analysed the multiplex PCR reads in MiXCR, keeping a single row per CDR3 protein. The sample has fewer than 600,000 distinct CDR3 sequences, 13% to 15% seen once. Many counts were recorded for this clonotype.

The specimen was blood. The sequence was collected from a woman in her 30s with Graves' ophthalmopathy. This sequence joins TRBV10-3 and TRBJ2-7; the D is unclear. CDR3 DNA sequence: TGTGCCATCAGCCCGTGGAAGAGGAGCCGGTTCTCCTACGAGCAGTACTTC. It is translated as CAISPWKRSRFSYEQYF.